This T cell receptor (beta chain) was sequenced during a study of T cell clonotyping in hematopoietic cell transplantation. General study findings and limits: Cells were unsorted, so CD4 and CD8 contributions were not separated.

Recipients were bled about 28 days pretransplant and at posttransplant days 30, 100, 180. Germline CDR1 is SGHRS and CDR2 is YFSETQ. This CDR3 has 15 residues. V lost 0 bases and J 0 bases, leaving 4 bases between the germline ends. The repertoire was sequenced with immunoSEQ multiplex PCR; TCRdb's copy has only in-frame clones and lacks some. The sample carries some 13,000 clones, around 94% recorded once. This clone was recorded only once. Its antigen is not known. This TCR came from a male patient aged 55 to 69 who had an allogeneic stem cell transplant from an unrelated donor, so the T cells may come from the graft donor. Some clones in this sample may be carry-over from other donors' samples. The specimen comprised PBMCs, sampled 30 days after allogeneic stem cell transplant. The chain has TRBV5-1 and TRBJ2-6; D ambiguous. Written as DNA, the CDR3 is TGCGCCAGCAGCTTGGAAAGCTCTGGGGCCAACGTCCTGACTTTC. It codes for CASSLESSGANVLTF.